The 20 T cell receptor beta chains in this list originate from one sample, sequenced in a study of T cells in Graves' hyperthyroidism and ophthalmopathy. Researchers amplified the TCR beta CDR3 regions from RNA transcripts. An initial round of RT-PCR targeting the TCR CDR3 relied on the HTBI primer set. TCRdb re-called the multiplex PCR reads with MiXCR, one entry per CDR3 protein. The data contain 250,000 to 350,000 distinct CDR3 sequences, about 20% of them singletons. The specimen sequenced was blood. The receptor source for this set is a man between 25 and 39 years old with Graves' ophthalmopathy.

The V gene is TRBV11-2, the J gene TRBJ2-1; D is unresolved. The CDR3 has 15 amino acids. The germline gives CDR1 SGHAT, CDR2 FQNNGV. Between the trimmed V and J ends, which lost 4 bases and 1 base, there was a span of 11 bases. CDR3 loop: CASSSKLGSYNEQFF. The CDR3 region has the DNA TGTGCCAGCAGCTCCAAGCTAGGTTCCTACAATGAGCAGTTCTTC.

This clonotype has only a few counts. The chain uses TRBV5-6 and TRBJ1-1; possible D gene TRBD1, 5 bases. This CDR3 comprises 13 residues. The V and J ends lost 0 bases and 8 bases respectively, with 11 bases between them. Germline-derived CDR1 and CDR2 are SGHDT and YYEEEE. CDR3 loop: CASSLGGTNEAFF. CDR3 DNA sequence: TGTGCCAGCAGCTTGGGGGGGACCAACGAAGCTTTCTTT. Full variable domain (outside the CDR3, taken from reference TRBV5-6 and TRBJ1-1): DAGVTQSPTHLIKTRGQQVTLRCSPKSGHDTVSWYQQALGQGPQFIFQYYEEEERQRGNFPDRFSGHQFPNYSSELNVNALLLGDSALYLCASSLGGTNEAFFGQGTRLTVV.

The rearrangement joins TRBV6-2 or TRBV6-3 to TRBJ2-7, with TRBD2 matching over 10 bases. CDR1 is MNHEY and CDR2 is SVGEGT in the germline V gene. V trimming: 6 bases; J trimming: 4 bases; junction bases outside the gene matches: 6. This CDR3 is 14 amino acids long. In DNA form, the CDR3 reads TGTGCCAGCAGGGCACTAGCGGGACAGTACGAGCAGTACTTC. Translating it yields CASRALAGQYEQYF.

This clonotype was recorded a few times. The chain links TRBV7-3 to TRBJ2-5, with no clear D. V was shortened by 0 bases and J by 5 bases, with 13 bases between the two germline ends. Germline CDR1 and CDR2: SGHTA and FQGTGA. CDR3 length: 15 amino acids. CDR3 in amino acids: CASSLTVADRETQYF. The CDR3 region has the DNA TGTGCCAGCAGCTTAACGGTGGCGGATCGGGAGACCCAGTACTTC. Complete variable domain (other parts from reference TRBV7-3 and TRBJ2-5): GAGVSQTPSNKVTEKGKYVELRCDPISGHTALYWYRQSLGQGPEFLIYFQGTGAADDSGLPNDRFFAVRPEGSVSTLKIQRTERGDSAVYLCASSLTVADRETQYFGPGTRLLVL.

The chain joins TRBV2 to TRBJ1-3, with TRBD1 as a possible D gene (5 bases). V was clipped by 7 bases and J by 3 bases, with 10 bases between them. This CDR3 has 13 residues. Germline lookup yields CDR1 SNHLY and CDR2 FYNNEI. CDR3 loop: CASKLRGGNTIYF. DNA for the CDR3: TGTGCCAGCAAGCTTAGGGGTGGAAACACCATATATTTT.

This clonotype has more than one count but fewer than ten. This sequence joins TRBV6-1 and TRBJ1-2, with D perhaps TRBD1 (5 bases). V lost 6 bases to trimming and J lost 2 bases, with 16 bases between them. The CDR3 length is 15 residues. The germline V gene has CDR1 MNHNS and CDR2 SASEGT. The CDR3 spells CASSSRGVQNYGYTF. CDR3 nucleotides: TGTGCCAGCAGCTCCCGGGGGGTCCAAAACTATGGCTACACCTTC.

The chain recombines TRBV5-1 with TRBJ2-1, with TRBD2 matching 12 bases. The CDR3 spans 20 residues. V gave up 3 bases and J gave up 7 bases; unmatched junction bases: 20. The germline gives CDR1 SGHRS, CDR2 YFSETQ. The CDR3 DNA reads TGCGCCAGCAGCTCCCCTGGGGACAGGGGACTAGCGGGTCTTACTAATGAGCAGTTCTTC. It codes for CASSSPGDRGLAGLTNEQFF.

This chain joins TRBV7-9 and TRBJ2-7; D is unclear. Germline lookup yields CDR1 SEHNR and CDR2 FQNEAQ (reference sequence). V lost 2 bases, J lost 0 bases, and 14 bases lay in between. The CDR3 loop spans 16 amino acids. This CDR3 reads CASSLLDGDSSYEQYF. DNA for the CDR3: TGTGCCAGCAGCTTATTAGACGGTGATAGCTCCTACGAGCAGTACTTC.

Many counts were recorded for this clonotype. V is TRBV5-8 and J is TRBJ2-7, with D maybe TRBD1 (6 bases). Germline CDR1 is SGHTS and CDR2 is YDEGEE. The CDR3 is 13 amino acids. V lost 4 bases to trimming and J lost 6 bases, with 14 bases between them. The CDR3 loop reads CASSTIPGVEQYF. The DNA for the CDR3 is TGTGCCAGCAGCACCATCCCAGGGGTCGAGCAGTACTTC.

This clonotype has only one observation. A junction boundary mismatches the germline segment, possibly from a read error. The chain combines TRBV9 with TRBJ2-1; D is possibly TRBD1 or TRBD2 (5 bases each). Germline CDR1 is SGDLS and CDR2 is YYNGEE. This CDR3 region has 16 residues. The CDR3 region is CAGSVDHGVGANEQFF. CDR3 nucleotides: TGTGCCGGCAGCGTAGATCACGGGGTAGGGGCCAATGAGCAGTTCTTC.

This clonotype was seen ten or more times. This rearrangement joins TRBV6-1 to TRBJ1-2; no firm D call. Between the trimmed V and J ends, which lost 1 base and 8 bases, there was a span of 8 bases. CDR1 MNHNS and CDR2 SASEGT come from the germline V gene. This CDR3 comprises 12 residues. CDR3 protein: CASSEVVGGYTF. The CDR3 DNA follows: TGTGCCAGCAGTGAAGTAGTGGGAGGCTACACCTTC.

The CDR3 DNA reads as TGCGCCAGCAGCATTACAGCCTATAATTCACCCCTCCACTTT. Translating gives CASSITAYNSPLHF. The chain links TRBV5-1 to TRBJ1-6, with D uncertain. The V and J ends lost 4 bases and 2 bases respectively, with 7 bases between them. This CDR3 has 14 amino acids. The germline V gene encodes CDR1 SGHRS and CDR2 YFSETQ.

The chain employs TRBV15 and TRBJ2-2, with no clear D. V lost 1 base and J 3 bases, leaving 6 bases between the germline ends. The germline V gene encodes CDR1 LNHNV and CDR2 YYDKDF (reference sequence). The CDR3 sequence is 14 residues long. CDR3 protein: CATSRGADTGELFF. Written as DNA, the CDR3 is TGTGCCACCAGCAGAGGGGCAGACACCGGGGAGCTGTTTTTT.

The CDR3, as DNA: TGTGCCAGCAGCCATACGGGAGCGGACACCGGGGAGCTGTTTTTT. As protein: CASSHTGADTGELFF. J is TRBJ2-2 and V is TRBV6-2 or TRBV6-3; D is possibly TRBD2 (6 bases). The CDR3 runs to 15 residues. V was pared by 6 bases and J by 3 bases, with 14 bases between. CDR1 and CDR2 (germline): MNHEY, SVGEGT.

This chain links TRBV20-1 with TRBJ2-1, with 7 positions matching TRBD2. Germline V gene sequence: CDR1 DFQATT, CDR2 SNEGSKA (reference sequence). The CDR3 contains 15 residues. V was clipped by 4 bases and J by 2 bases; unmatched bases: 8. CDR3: CSAIEAGVPYNEQFF. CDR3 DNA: TGCAGTGCTATTGAGGCGGGAGTCCCCTACAATGAGCAGTTCTTC.

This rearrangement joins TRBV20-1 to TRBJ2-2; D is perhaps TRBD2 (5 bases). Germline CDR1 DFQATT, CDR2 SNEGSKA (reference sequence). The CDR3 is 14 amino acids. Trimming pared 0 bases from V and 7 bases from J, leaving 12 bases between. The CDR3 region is CSARDSREFGELFF. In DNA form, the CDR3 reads TGCAGTGCTAGAGATTCAAGGGAGTTCGGGGAGCTGTTTTTT.

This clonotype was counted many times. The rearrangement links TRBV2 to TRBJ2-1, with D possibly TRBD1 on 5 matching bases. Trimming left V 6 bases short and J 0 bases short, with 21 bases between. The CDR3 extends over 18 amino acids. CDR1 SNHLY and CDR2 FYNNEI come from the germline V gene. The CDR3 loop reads CASRADLDRLSSYNEQFF. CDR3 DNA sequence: TGTGCCAGCAGGGCCGACCTAGACAGACTGAGCTCCTACAATGAGCAGTTCTTC.

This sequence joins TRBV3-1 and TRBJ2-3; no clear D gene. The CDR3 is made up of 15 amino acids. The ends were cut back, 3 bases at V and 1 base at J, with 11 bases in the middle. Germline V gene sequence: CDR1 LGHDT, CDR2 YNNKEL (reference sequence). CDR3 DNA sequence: TGTGCCAGCAGCCACCGCCCCCCTGGCACAGATACGCAGTATTTT. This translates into CASSHRPPGTDTQYF.

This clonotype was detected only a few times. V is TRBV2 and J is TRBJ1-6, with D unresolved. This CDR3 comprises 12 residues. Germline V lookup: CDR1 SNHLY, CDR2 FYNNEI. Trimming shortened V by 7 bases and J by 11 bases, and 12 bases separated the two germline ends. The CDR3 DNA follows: TGTGCCAGCATGACCTCCCAAACACCCCTCCACTTT. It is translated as CASMTSQTPLHF.

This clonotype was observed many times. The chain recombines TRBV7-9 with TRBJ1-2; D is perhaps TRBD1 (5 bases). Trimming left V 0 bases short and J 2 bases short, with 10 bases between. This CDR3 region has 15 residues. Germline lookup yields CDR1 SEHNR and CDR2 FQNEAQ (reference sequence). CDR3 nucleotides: TGTGCCAGCAGCTTAGCGCAGGGCCTAAACTATGGCTACACCTTC. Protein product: CASSLAQGLNYGYTF.